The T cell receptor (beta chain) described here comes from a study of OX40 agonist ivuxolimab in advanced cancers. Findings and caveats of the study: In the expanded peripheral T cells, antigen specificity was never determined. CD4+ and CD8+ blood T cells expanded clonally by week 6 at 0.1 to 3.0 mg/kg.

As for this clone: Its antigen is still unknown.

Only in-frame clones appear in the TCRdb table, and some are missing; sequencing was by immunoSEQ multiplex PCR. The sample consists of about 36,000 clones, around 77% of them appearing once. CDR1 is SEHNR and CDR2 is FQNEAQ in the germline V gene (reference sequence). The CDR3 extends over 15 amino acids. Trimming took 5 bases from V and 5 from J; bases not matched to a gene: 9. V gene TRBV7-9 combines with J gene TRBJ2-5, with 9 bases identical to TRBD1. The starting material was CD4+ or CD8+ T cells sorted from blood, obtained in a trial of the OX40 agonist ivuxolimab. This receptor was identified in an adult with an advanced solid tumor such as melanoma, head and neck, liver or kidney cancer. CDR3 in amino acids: CASSPSGQGGETQYF. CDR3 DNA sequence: TGTGCCAGCAGCCCATCGGGACAGGGAGGGGAGACCCAGTACTTC.